These 27 T cell receptor beta chains were all obtained from the same sample, sequenced in a study of regulatory T cells in long-lasting Graves disease (dated by TCRdb to the early 2020s). Taken with the paper, the label for time point translates to: persistent/refractory GD, antithyroid drugs over 5 years with positive TRAb. RNA was extracted from PBMCs in TRIzol for both TCR sequencing and RNA sequencing. Libraries were built with multiplex PCR. The data were produced on an Illumina HiSeq 4000. iRepertoire HTBI primers and Arm-PCR amplification of CDR3 regions were used to construct TCR beta libraries. TCRdb itself trimmed the public reads at Q25 with fastp, ran MiXCR and retained productive beta chains. A single entry per CDR3 protein holds the most common genes and DNA from its merged rows. A total of under 350,000 distinct CDR3 sequences appear in this sample, 20% to 25% of them only once. The top ten constitute 45% to 70% of the sample.

Sequencing was performed on peripheral blood mononuclear cells (PBMCs), taken when the disease was refractory, from a patient treated with antithyroid drugs. Source of these receptors: a female donor with Graves disease.

This clonotype has just a few counts. V usage is TRBV25-1 and J usage is TRBJ2-7; 8 bases map to TRBD1. From germline, CDR1 is MGHDK and CDR2 SYGVNS. The CDR3 sequence is 16 residues long. V gave up 7 bases and J gave up 3 bases; unmatched junction bases: 14. The CDR3 DNA is TGTGCCAGCATCCGGGCCTCGGGACAGGCGAACTACGAGCAGTACTTC. Amino acid sequence: CASIRASGQANYEQYF.

This clonotype was recorded at least ten times. The V gene is TRBV27, the J gene TRBJ1-6, with D unresolved. Trimming removed 6 bases from V and 9 bases from J, with 9 bases in between. CDR3 length: 12 residues. Per the germline V gene, CDR1 is MNHEY and CDR2 is SMNVEV (reference sequence). The CDR3 region is CASSPRASPLHF. The CDR3 region has the DNA TGTGCCAGCAGCCCGAGAGCTTCACCCCTCCACTTT.

CDR3 DNA sequence: TGTGCCAGCAGTTCGGGCGGGAGGATCAATGAGCAGTTCTTC. Protein: CASSSGGRINEQFF. V is TRBV28 and J is TRBJ2-1, with TRBD2 matching over 8 bases. Per the germline V gene, CDR1 is MDHEN and CDR2 is SYDVKM. The V and J ends lost 4 bases and 6 bases, in that order; junction bases with no gene match: 5. The CDR3 contains 14 residues.

The V gene is TRBV10-3, the J gene TRBJ2-7; D tentatively fits TRBD1 or TRBD2 (5 bases each). Germline loops: CDR1 ENHRY, CDR2 SYGVKD. The CDR3 sequence is 15 residues long. V lost 0 bases and J lost 2, with 11 bases in between. The CDR3, as DNA: TGTGCCATCAGTGAGTCGGCAGGGAGCCCCTACGAGCAGTACTTC. This codes for CAISESAGSPYEQYF.

CDR3 region: CSAWTGGWSKLFF. DNA for the CDR3: TGCAGCGCTTGGACAGGGGGTTGGTCAAAACTGTTTTTT. V is TRBV29-1 and J is TRBJ1-4; 10 nucleotides agree with TRBD1. Per germline, CDR1 SQVTM and CDR2 ANQGSEA. Trimming cost V 7 bases and J 10 bases; bases outside gene matches: 9. This CDR3 has 13 amino acids.

The chain employs TRBV2 and TRBJ2-3; D ambiguous. With 0 bases removed from V and 4 bases from J, the gap between germline ends came to 11 bases. From germline, CDR1 is SNHLY and CDR2 FYNNEI. This CDR3 spans 15 amino acids. CDR3 sequence: CASSEATRFPDTQYF. In DNA form, the CDR3 reads TGTGCCAGCAGTGAAGCTACGCGGTTCCCAGATACGCAGTATTTT.

This clonotype was seen repeatedly, ten times or more. The chain couples TRBV28 to TRBJ1-2; maybe TRBD1 (5 bases). The CDR3 covers 13 residues. The germline V and J ends were trimmed by 5 bases and 1 base, with 8 bases remaining between them. Germline V CDR1 and CDR2: MDHEN, SYDVKM. The CDR3 protein is CASSIDSNYGYTF. The CDR3 region has the DNA TGTGCCAGCAGTATTGACAGTAACTATGGCTACACCTTC.

This clonotype has a handful of counts. The rearrangement uses TRBV20-1 and TRBJ2-7; D unclear. The germline gives CDR1 DFQATT, CDR2 SNEGSKA (reference sequence). V shed 5 bases and J shed 2 bases, with 16 bases lying between them. The CDR3 contains 14 residues. The CDR3 DNA sequence: TGCAGTGCTCCTAGACGGAAACTAACCTACGAGCAGTACTTC. Its protein is CSAPRRKLTYEQYF.

The V call is TRBV28, the J call TRBJ1-5; no clear D gene. The CDR3 loop spans 14 amino acids. Deletions cut 6 bases from V and 5 bases from J, with 14 bases between. Germline assignment: CDR1 MDHEN and CDR2 SYDVKM. Written as DNA, the CDR3 is TGTGCCAGCAGCTCCGCCACATTAGATCAGCCCCAGCATTTT. It is translated as CASSSATLDQPQHF. Using reference TRBV28 and TRBJ1-5 for the parts outside the CDR3, the full variable domain is DVKVTQSSRYLVKRTGEKVFLECVQDMDHENMFWYRQDPGLGLRLIYFSYDVKMKEKGDIPEGYSVSREKKERFSLILESASTNQTSMYLCASSSATLDQPQHFGDGTRLSIL.

The gene calls are TRBV4-1 and TRBJ1-6; D perhaps matches TRBD1 (5 bases). Germline CDR1 MGHRA, CDR2 YSYEKL. With 1 base removed from V and 8 bases from J, the gap between germline ends came to 12 bases. The CDR3 has 15 amino acids. The CDR3 region has the DNA TGCGCCAGCAGCCAAGTCCTGACGGGGCATTCACCCCTCCACTTT. Translated, it gives CASSQVLTGHSPLHF.

This clonotype was seen repeatedly, ten times or more. V is TRBV28 and J is TRBJ1-1, with D tentatively TRBD1 (6 bases). The CDR3 totals 15 residues. The ends were cut back, 4 bases at V and 0 bases at J, with 12 bases in the middle. The germline V gene encodes CDR1 MDHEN and CDR2 SYDVKM. In DNA form, the CDR3 reads TGTGCCAGCAGTTGGGGGCTGAGCATGAACACTGAAGCTTTCTTT. Amino acid sequence: CASSWGLSMNTEAFF.

This clonotype has a count of ten or more. The chain employs TRBV13 and TRBJ1-1; no clear D gene. V was cut by 2 bases and J by 2 bases, with 9 bases left in between. This CDR3 region has 14 residues. Germline V gene lookup returns CDR1 PRHDT and CDR2 FYEKMQ (reference sequence). The CDR3 spells CASSLSVSNTEAFF. The DNA of the CDR3 is TGTGCCAGCAGCTTAAGCGTAAGCAACACTGAAGCTTTCTTT.

This clonotype was seen a single time. The rearrangement joins TRBV24-1 to TRBJ1-1, with TRBD1 as a possible D gene (6 bases). The CDR3 is made up of 14 amino acids. Trimming left V 4 bases short and J 10 bases short, with 18 bases between. Germline CDR1 KGHDR, CDR2 SFDVKD. In DNA form, the CDR3 reads TGTGCCACCAGTGAATCGGGGGCAGTGGATGGAGCTTTCTTT. Translating gives CATSESGAVDGAFF.

Remarks on this clonotype: A much larger clone differs from this one at a single base, so this may be a read error. V usage is TRBV12-3 or TRBV12-4 and J usage is TRBJ1-2, with a tentative D call TRBD1 (5 bases). The length of the CDR3 is 14 residues. The CDR3 bases are TGTGCCAGCAGTCCCGGGACGGTGAACTGTGGCTACACCTTC. Translation: CASSPGTVNCGYTF.

This sequence joins TRBV20-1 and TRBJ2-3; D is unresolved. The germline V gene has CDR1 DFQATT and CDR2 SNEGSKA (reference sequence). The ends were cut back, 4 bases at V and 4 bases at J, with 9 bases in the middle. The CDR3 totals 12 residues. CDR3 DNA sequence: TGCAGTGCTAAGCCTACGGCAGATACGCAGTATTTT. The encoded protein is CSAKPTADTQYF.

This clonotype was counted many times. The gene calls are TRBV28 and TRBJ1-5; tentatively, D is TRBD1 (6 bases). V shed 6 bases and J shed 0 bases, with 24 bases lying between them. The CDR3 sequence is 19 residues long. CDR1 MDHEN and CDR2 SYDVKM come from the germline V gene. CDR3 nucleotides: TGTGCCAGCAGCAGTCGGGGGCTAGAATTTCCCTATAGCAATCAGCCCCAGCATTTT. Its translation: CASSSRGLEFPYSNQPQHF.

V gene TRBV15 combines with J gene TRBJ2-3; 8 bases match TRBD2. V shed 2 bases, J shed 5 bases, and the junction held 12 bases outside the gene matches. The CDR3 contains 17 residues. CDR1 is LNHNV and CDR2 is YYDKDF in the germline V gene (reference sequence). Here the CDR3 reads CATSRQGAGARIDTQYF. The CDR3, as DNA: TGTGCCACCAGCAGACAGGGAGCGGGAGCGCGCATAGATACGCAGTATTTT.

This chain uses TRBV18 with TRBJ2-2; D may correspond to TRBD1 or TRBD2 (5 bases each). Germline V lookup: CDR1 KGHSH, CDR2 LQKENI. V gave up 3 bases and J gave up 0 bases, with 14 bases separating them. This CDR3 spans 17 amino acids. Here the CDR3 reads CASSPGPTWANTGELFF. Written as DNA, the CDR3 is TGTGCCAGCTCACCGGGACCCACCTGGGCGAACACCGGGGAGCTGTTTTTT.

This clonotype was counted at least ten times. The chain joins TRBV20-1 to TRBJ2-5; a weak D match, TRBD2 (5 bases). Germline V CDR1 and CDR2: DFQATT, SNEGSKA (reference sequence). This CDR3 region has 13 residues. V was pared by 7 bases and J by 1 base, with 13 bases between. The CDR3 protein is CSGEGASQETQYF. CDR3 bases: TGCAGTGGTGAGGGAGCCAGCCAAGAGACCCAGTACTTC.

The chain carries TRBV6-2 or TRBV6-3 and TRBJ1-6, with D possibly TRBD1 on 5 matching bases. Germline lookup yields CDR1 MNHEY and CDR2 SVGEGT. The CDR3 is 14 residues long. Trimming removed 3 bases from V and 7 bases from J, with 10 bases in between. In DNA form, the CDR3 reads TGTGCCAGCAGTTATGACGGGACGAATTCACCCCTCCACTTT. It codes for CASSYDGTNSPLHF.

This clonotype was observed at least ten times. V and J are TRBV30 and TRBJ2-7; a weak D match, TRBD1 (5 bases). Per the germline V gene, CDR1 is GTSNPN and CDR2 is SVGIG (reference sequence). V lost 0 bases and J 6 bases, leaving 18 bases between the germline ends. This CDR3 has 15 residues. CDR3 protein: CAWSVVSAGLGEQYF. CDR3 nucleotides: TGTGCCTGGAGTGTTGTGTCGGCAGGGCTGGGCGAGCAGTACTTC. Full variable domain (missing parts from reference TRBV30 and TRBJ2-7): SQTIHQWPATLVQPVGSPLSLECTVEGTSNPNLYWYRQAAGRGLQLLFYSVGIGQISSEVPQNLSASRPQDRQFILSSKKLLLSDSGFYLCAWSVVSAGLGEQYFGPGTRLTVT.

This clonotype was seen repeatedly, ten times or more. The rearrangement joins TRBV7-2 to TRBJ2-7; 13 nucleotides agree with TRBD2. This CDR3 is 15 amino acids long. Germline CDR1 and CDR2: SGHTA and FQGNSA. Trimming cost V 5 bases and J 4 bases; bases outside gene matches: 5. The CDR3 is CASSPGLAGSYEQYF. The CDR3 bases are TGTGCCAGCAGCCCGGGACTAGCGGGAAGTTACGAGCAGTACTTC.

This clonotype appeared many times. This sequence joins TRBV27 and TRBJ1-1; perhaps TRBD1 as D (5 bases). The germline V gene encodes CDR1 MNHEY and CDR2 SMNVEV (reference sequence). Trimming removed 0 bases at V and 1 base at J, with 12 bases between. The length of the CDR3 is 16 residues. CDR3 nucleotides: TGTGCCAGCAGTTTATCGATGGGGGGGTCGAACACTGAAGCTTTCTTT. Protein product: CASSLSMGGSNTEAFF.

The CDR3 region is CASSLDGTGKTQYF. The CDR3 DNA reads as TGTGCCAGCAGCTTAGATGGGACAGGGAAGACCCAGTACTTC. The chain combines TRBV7-2 with TRBJ2-5, with 9 nucleotides matching TRBD1. Trimming at V came to 1 base and at J to 6 bases, leaving 3 bases not matched to a gene. Germline V gives CDR1 SGHTA, CDR2 FQGNSA. The CDR3 runs to 14 residues.

J is TRBJ2-4 and V is TRBV15, with a possible D match to TRBD1 (7 bases). CDR3 length: 22 amino acids. Germline-derived CDR1 and CDR2 are LNHNV and YYDKDF (reference sequence). V was pared by 0 bases and J by 0 bases, with 27 bases between. CDR3 loop: CATSRDENDAGRQGLAKNIQYF. In DNA form, the CDR3 reads TGTGCCACCAGCAGAGATGAAAACGACGCGGGACGACAGGGCCTAGCCAAAAACATTCAGTACTTC.

The V call is TRBV27, the J call TRBJ2-7, with 9 bases fitting TRBD1. V trimming: 6 bases; J trimming: 0 bases; junction bases outside the gene matches: 3. Germline-derived CDR1 and CDR2 are MNHEY and SMNVEV (reference sequence). The CDR3 has 14 amino acids. DNA of the CDR3: TGTGCCAGCAGCGGGACAGGGCGCTCCTACGAGCAGTACTTC. Translated, it gives CASSGTGRSYEQYF.

Ten or more counts support this clonotype. The chain recombines TRBV6-1 with TRBJ1-1; 7 positions agree with TRBD1. CDR1 and CDR2 from the germline V gene are MNHNS and SASEGT. This CDR3 has 17 residues. Trimming at V came to 5 bases and at J to 0 bases, leaving 12 bases not matched to a gene. CDR3 residues: CASSRRTGDYMNTEAFF. CDR3 coding DNA: TGTGCCAGCAGTCGGCGGACAGGCGATTACATGAACACTGAAGCTTTCTTT.